The 24 T cell receptor beta chains below were found in one sample sequenced in a study of long-term antiretroviral therapy in people with HIV. With survey level as its setting, the immunoSEQ assay was v3.0. Generated by immunoSEQ multiplex PCR, the TCRdb table keeps only in-frame clones and is missing some. The top ten clones hold 4.5% to 6% of a sample with approximately 21,000 clones, around 79% of them seen once. The input for sequencing was unsorted PBMCs, taken 0.3 years after starting antiretroviral therapy. Every receptor here comes from a man over 45 with HIV.

This chain joins TRBV4-3 and TRBJ1-6, with D hard to call. V was pared by 0 bases and J by 8 bases, with 29 bases between. Germline V gene lookup returns CDR1 LGHNA and CDR2 YSLEER. The length of the CDR3 is 21 residues. In DNA, the CDR3 is TGCGCCAGCAGCCAAGATAGAATGGGTTTCATGGCAAATAGCCGGCATTCACCCCTCCACTTT. This codes for CASSQDRMGFMANSRHSPLHF.

This clone was counted a few times. The chain is built from TRBV19 and TRBJ1-6; D remains ambiguous. In germline, CDR1 is LNHDA, CDR2 SQIVND (reference sequence). The V end was cut by 1 base, the J end by 10 bases, with 20 bases between. This CDR3 has 17 amino acids. The CDR3 DNA is TGTGCCAGTAGTATAGTCGGGGTCTTAAACGGGAACTCACCCCTCCACTTT. Residues: CASSIVGVLNGNSPLHF.

The chain recombines TRBV10-3 with TRBJ2-7; TRBD1 is a possible D gene (6 bases). Trimming pared 3 bases from V and 0 bases from J, leaving 15 bases between. The V gene's germline CDR1 is ENHRY and CDR2 SYGVKD. The CDR3 runs to 16 residues. The CDR3 nucleotides read TGTGCCATCAGTGACTTCACAGGGTCCCACTCCTACGAGCAGTACTTC. Translating gives CAISDFTGSHSYEQYF.

The chain carries TRBV7-3 and TRBJ1-1, with D perhaps TRBD1 (5 bases). Looked up from germline, CDR1 is SGHTA and CDR2 is FQGTGA. Trimming removed 3 bases from V and 1 base from J, with 6 bases in between. This CDR3 spans 13 amino acids. CDR3 sequence (DNA): TGTGCCAGCAGCTTGGACACGAACACTGAAGCTTTCTTT. Protein sequence: CASSLDTNTEAFF.

In its sample, this clone was seen a few times. The chain links TRBV2 to TRBJ1-3; D not resolved. This CDR3 comprises 14 residues. The ends were cut back, 2 bases at V and 2 bases at J, with 7 bases in the middle. The germline CDR1 and CDR2 sequences are SNHLY and FYNNEI. CDR3 bases: TGTGCCAGCAGTGAACAAGGGCCTGGAAACACCATATATTTT. Protein product: CASSEQGPGNTIYF.

V gene TRBV5-1 combines with J gene TRBJ2-7; 10 bases map to TRBD1. The trim removed 6 bases at V and 5 bases at J, leaving 14 bases unmatched. The CDR3 consists of 16 residues. Germline CDR1 is SGHRS and CDR2 is YFSETQ. The CDR3 coding sequence is TGCGCCAGCAATCCTAGGGGGGGACAGGGGCGTCACGAGCAGTACTTC. The encoded protein is CASNPRGGQGRHEQYF. Variable domain in full (rest from reference TRBV5-1 and TRBJ2-7): KAGVTQTPRYLIKTRGQQVTLSCSPISGHRSVSWYQQTPGQGLQFLFEYFSETQRNKGNFPGRFSGRQFSNSRSEMNVSTLELGDSALYLCASNPRGGQGRHEQYFGPGTRLTVT.

This clone was picked up one time. The gene calls are TRBV5-5 and TRBJ2-2; D could derive from TRBD1 or TRBD2 (6 bases each). V was shortened by 10 bases and J by 3 bases, with 10 bases between the two germline ends. Per the germline V gene, CDR1 is SGHKS and CDR2 is YYEKEE (reference sequence). The CDR3 has 12 amino acids. CDR3: CAGGGDTGELFF. CDR3 coding DNA: TGTGCCGGGGGCGGGGACACCGGGGAGCTGTTTTTT. The variable domain in full, with the rest retrieved from reference TRBV5-5 and TRBJ2-2, is DAGVTQSPTHLIKTRGQQVTLRCSPISGHKSVSWYQQVLGQGPQFIFQYYEKEERGRGNFPDRFSARQFPNYSSELNVNALLLGDSALYLCAGGGDTGELFFGEGSRLTVL.

This clone was recorded a few times. This rearrangement joins TRBV5-1 to TRBJ2-7, with D unresolved. The V and J ends lost 3 bases and 4 bases respectively, with 20 bases between them. Germline CDR1 SGHRS, CDR2 YFSETQ. The CDR3 length is 16 residues. For the CDR3, the DNA is TGCGCCAGCAGCTCCTGGACGGGTTTAGTGGCGTACGAGCAGTACTTC. Translation gives CASSSWTGLVAYEQYF.

V gene TRBV4-3 combines with J gene TRBJ2-7; TRBD2 is a possible D gene (6 bases). Trimming cost V 0 bases and J 6 bases, with 15 bases left between them. The CDR3 contains 15 residues. The germline CDR1 and CDR2 sequences are LGHNA and YSLEER. This chain's CDR3 is CASSQDLGGRGEQYF. CDR3 coding DNA: TGCGCCAGCAGCCAAGATTTGGGAGGCCGCGGCGAGCAGTACTTC.

The chain uses TRBV7-6 and TRBJ2-1; 12 bases fit TRBD2. CDR1 and CDR2 (germline): SGHVS, FNYEAQ. This CDR3 is built from 18 residues. The junction had 9 bases not matched to a gene; V was cut back by 5 bases and J by 1 base. The DNA of the CDR3 is TGTGCCAGCAGCCCTACTAGCGGGAGGACGAGTTCCTACAATGAGCAGTTCTTC. It is translated as CASSPTSGRTSSYNEQFF.

V is TRBV6-4 and J is TRBJ2-2, with TRBD1 identical over 10 bases. The trim removed 2 bases at V and 4 bases at J, leaving 4 bases unmatched. CDR3 length: 16 residues. CDR1 is MRHNA, CDR2 SNTAGT, per germline. CDR3 coding DNA: TGTGCCAGCAGTGACACGGGGACAGGGGTCACCGGGGAGCTGTTTTTT. Protein: CASSDTGTGVTGELFF.

This clone is a singleton in its sample. The V and J genes are TRBV28 and TRBJ2-7, with D possibly matching TRBD1 (5 bases). Trimming pared 6 bases from V and 5 bases from J, leaving 8 bases between. This CDR3 spans 11 amino acids. CDR1 and CDR2 (germline): MDHEN, SYDVKM. The CDR3 sequence is CASSRADEQYF. As DNA, the CDR3 is TGTGCCAGCAGCAGGGCCGACGAGCAGTACTTC. The whole variable domain, filled in from reference TRBV28 and TRBJ2-7, reads DVKVTQSSRYLVKRTGEKVFLECVQDMDHENMFWYRQDPGLGLRLIYFSYDVKMKEKGDIPEGYSVSREKKERFSLILESASTNQTSMYLCASSRADEQYFGPGTRLTVT.

The chain joins TRBV11-2 to TRBJ1-1; 7 positions match TRBD1. The ends lost 3 bases at V and 2 bases at J; junction bases unmatched: 3. This CDR3 is 14 amino acids long. CDR1 is SGHAT and CDR2 is FQNNGV in the germline V gene. CDR3: CASSFRDSNTEAFF. The CDR3 DNA reads as TGTGCCAGCAGCTTCCGGGACAGTAACACTGAAGCTTTCTTT.

CDR3 in amino acids: CASSDSSLGRNYGYTF. CDR3 sequence (DNA): TGTGCCAGCAGTGACTCGAGTCTGGGAAGGAACTATGGCTACACCTTC. This chain uses TRBV6-4 with TRBJ1-2; D unresolved. The V end lost 0 bases, the J end lost 2 bases, and 13 bases lay between the germline ends. From germline, CDR1 is MRHNA and CDR2 SNTAGT. CDR3 length: 16 residues.

The genes are TRBV18 and TRBJ2-5; D remains unclear. Between the trimmed V and J ends, which lost 8 bases and 2 bases, there was a span of 6 bases. This CDR3 contains 11 residues. The germline V gene has CDR1 KGHSH and CDR2 LQKENI. CDR3 region: CASTIQETQYF. The DNA of the CDR3 is TGTGCCAGCACCATACAAGAGACCCAGTACTTC.

Concerning this clone itself: The junction and the germline gene differ at one end; a read error may be behind it. J is TRBJ2-3 and V is TRBV6-5, with TRBD2 matching 7 bases. The germline CDR1 and CDR2 sequences are MNHEY and SVGAGI. This CDR3 region has 12 residues. CDR3 sequence reads: CCSGGEGDTQYF. CDR3 sequence (DNA): TGCTGCAGTGGGGGGGAAGGTGATACGCAGTATTTT.

In this sample, this clone turned up a few times. The chain is built from TRBV14 and TRBJ2-7, with TRBD1 as a possible D gene (5 bases). The ends were cut back, 1 base at V and 3 bases at J, with 16 bases in the middle. Germline loops: CDR1 SGHDN, CDR2 FVKESK. The length of the CDR3 is 16 residues. This CDR3 reads CASSQGREGVLYEQYF. CDR3 nucleotides: TGTGCCAGCAGCCAAGGAAGGGAAGGGGTCCTCTACGAGCAGTACTTC.

This clone was counted a few times. The rearrangement joins TRBV6-1 to TRBJ2-7; D remains ambiguous. With 8 bases removed from V and 6 bases from J, the gap between germline ends came to 14 bases. The CDR3 consists of 12 residues. Looked up from germline, CDR1 is MNHNS and CDR2 is SASEGT. The CDR3 region has the DNA TGTGCCAGCGCACAGTACTGGGGCGAGCAGTACTTC. Translating it yields CASAQYWGEQYF.

The table lists this clone with a count of one. The chain links TRBV21-1 to TRBJ2-1; the DNA was not compared with TRBD1, the D call given in the table. TRBV21-1 is assigned pseudogene status. The CDR3 extends over 14 amino acids. CDR3 sequence: CASSKGQAYNEQFF. For the CDR3, the DNA is TGTGCCAGCAGCAAAGGACAGGCTTACAATGAGCAGTTCTTC.

The gene calls are TRBV2 and TRBJ2-7, with TRBD1 identical over 11 bases. There are 14 residues in the CDR3. The germline V gene has CDR1 SNHLY and CDR2 FYNNEI. The junction had 6 bases not matched to a gene; V was cut back by 6 bases and J by 5 bases. CDR3 residues: CASSGGQGADEQYF. The CDR3 DNA reads as TGTGCCAGCAGCGGCGGACAGGGGGCTGACGAGCAGTACTTC.

The V gene is TRBV10-3, the J gene TRBJ2-5, with 7 bases that match TRBD1. The CDR3 runs 13 residues. Trimming at V came to 10 bases and at J to 5 bases, leaving 10 bases not matched to a gene. Per the germline V gene, CDR1 is ENHRY and CDR2 is SYGVKD. CDR3 in amino acids: CATTGQTGETQYF. The CDR3 nucleotides are TGTGCCACAACGGGACAGACCGGGGAGACCCAGTACTTC.

In DNA, the CDR3 is TGTGCCAGCAGCTTGCCCAGTCTAGGTGGGGAGACCCAGTACTTC. It yields the protein CASSLPSLGGETQYF. The rearrangement joins TRBV5-4 to TRBJ2-5; D is unresolved. CDR1 and CDR2 (germline): SGHNT, YYREEE (reference sequence). CDR3 length equals 15 residues. Trimming pared 1 base from V and 5 bases from J, leaving 15 bases between.

This clone was recorded once. The rearrangement uses TRBV4-1 and TRBJ1-1, with 8 bases fitting TRBD1. CDR3 size: 14 residues. From germline, CDR1 is MGHRA and CDR2 YSYEKL. V shed 4 bases and J 1 base; nucleotides not matched to a gene: 2. The CDR3 loop is CASSPTGENTEAFF. The CDR3, as DNA: TGCGCCAGCAGCCCGACAGGGGAGAACACTGAAGCTTTCTTT.

CDR3 nucleotide sequence: TGTGCCAGTAGTATAATCGGGACAGAATTTGCAACTAATGAAAAACTGTTTTTT. Amino acids: CASSIIGTEFATNEKLFF. The V call is TRBV19, the J call TRBJ1-4, with 7 nucleotides matching TRBD1. Germline lookup yields CDR1 LNHDA and CDR2 SQIVND (reference sequence). V was clipped by 2 bases and J by 0 bases; unmatched bases: 9. The CDR3 consists of 18 residues. The variable domain in full, completed from reference TRBV19 and TRBJ1-4, reads DGGITQSPKYLFRKEGQNVTLSCEQNLNHDAMYWYRQDPGQGLRLIYYSQIVNDFQKGDIAEGYSVSREKKESFPLTVTSAQKNPTAFYLCASSIIGTEFATNEKLFFGSGTQLSVL.